The 32 T cell receptor beta chains below come from one sample, sequenced in a study of cytomegalovirus exposure and HLA in healthy donors (dated by TCRdb to between 2016 and 2019). The library relied on the immunoSEQ multiplex PCR assay. A mixture of 60 forward primers for TCR Vbeta segments and 13 reverse primers for TCR Jbeta segments was used in the multiplex PCR. TCRdb carries this immuneACCESS record with in-frame sequences only. Its versions omit some clonotypes, under half of them owing to an unresolved V gene in the studies checked, with the rest unexplained. Counted in this sample were fewer than 80,000 clones; around 68% of them appeared once. The ten largest clonotypes hold 20% to 25% of the sample. Sequencing input: PBMCs. These receptors all stem from a man aged 45-65 years in good health and CMV-seropositive.

The chain employs TRBV6-1 and TRBJ1-1; no definite D call. This CDR3 has 13 residues. The germline gives CDR1 MNHNS, CDR2 SASEGT. Trimming took off 4 bases at V and 0 bases at J, with 6 bases between the two ends. The CDR3 region is CASSVRMNTEAFF. The DNA of the CDR3 is TGTGCCAGCAGTGTCAGGATGAACACTGAAGCTTTCTTT.

In DNA form, the CDR3 reads TGCGCCAGCCGTTTCGACAGGTCCCGTCCACATAACACAGATACGCAGTATTTT. It translates to CASRFDRSRPHNTDTQYF. The rearrangement links TRBV4-1 to TRBJ2-3, with D possibly matching TRBD1 (6 bases). Germline V lookup: CDR1 MGHRA, CDR2 YSYEKL. CDR3 length: 18 amino acids. V shed 8 bases and J shed 2 bases, with 26 bases lying between them.

This clone has only a few counts. This chain uses TRBV6-6 with TRBJ1-2, with 10 bases aligning to TRBD1. The CDR3 runs 15 residues. The V gene end was trimmed by 6 bases and the J gene end by 8 bases; junction bases not matched to a gene: 12. Germline lookup yields CDR1 MNHNY and CDR2 SVGAGI (reference sequence). CDR3 loop: CASSFPGQGKYGYTF. DNA for the CDR3: TGTGCCAGCAGCTTTCCGGGACAGGGGAAGTACGGCTACACCTTC.

The V gene is TRBV11-2, the J gene TRBJ2-3; D perhaps matches TRBD2 (6 bases). There are 18 residues in the CDR3. Germline CDR1 SGHAT, CDR2 FQNNGV. Trimming stripped 1 base from V and 2 bases from J, with 19 bases between. CDR3 loop: CASSLGGGTGSITDTQYF. The DNA of the CDR3 is TGTGCCAGCAGCTTAGGGGGCGGGACGGGCTCAATCACAGATACGCAGTATTTT.

The chain is built from TRBV4-3 and TRBJ1-1; no firm D call. Germline values: CDR1 LGHNA, CDR2 YSLEER. The V end was cut by 1 base, the J end by 1 base, with 7 bases between. This CDR3 comprises 14 residues. The CDR3 nucleotides read TGCGCCAGCAGCCAAGCCCCGGGGAACACTGAAGCTTTCTTT. This gives the protein CASSQAPGNTEAFF.

The chain couples TRBV5-1 to TRBJ2-1, with D possibly matching TRBD1 (5 bases). Trimming took 0 bases from V and 6 from J, leaving 16 bases between them. There are 16 residues in the CDR3. Germline CDR1 and CDR2: SGHRS and YFSETQ. The CDR3 DNA reads as TGCGCCAGCAGCTTGGGAAGGGGTTGGGTTCGCAATGAGCAGTTCTTC. As protein: CASSLGRGWVRNEQFF.

V is TRBV5-1 and J is TRBJ1-5; TRBD1 might be the D (5 bases). The germline gives CDR1 SGHRS, CDR2 YFSETQ. The V end was cut by 0 bases, the J end by 1 base, with 8 bases between. This CDR3 spans 15 amino acids. The CDR3 loop is CASSLDSGSNQPQHF. In nucleotides, the CDR3 is TGCGCCAGCAGCTTGGACTCAGGGAGCAATCAGCCCCAGCATTTT.

J is TRBJ1-4 and V is TRBV21-1; TRBD1, the table's D call, lacks a check against the DNA. TRBV21-1 is flagged as a pseudogene. This CDR3 is built from 15 residues. CDR3 nucleotide sequence: TGTGCCAGCAGCAAAGAGGCAGGGGGAGGTGAAAAACTGTTTTTT. The encoded protein is CASSKEAGGGEKLFF.

CDR3 region: CASSWQGQGVYEQYF. The CDR3, as DNA: TGTGCCAGCAGCTGGCAGGGACAGGGGGTTTACGAGCAGTACTTC. The chain recombines TRBV27 with TRBJ2-7, with 11 bases identical to TRBD1. CDR3 length: 15 residues. The ends lost 6 bases at V and 4 bases at J; junction bases unmatched: 8. Per the germline V gene, CDR1 is MNHEY and CDR2 is SMNVEV (reference sequence).

This clone occurred once. The V call is TRBV6-6, the J call TRBJ1-1; D possibly corresponds to TRBD1 (5 bases). Germline assignment: CDR1 MNHNY and CDR2 SVGAGI (reference sequence). This CDR3 has 13 residues. Trimming took off 0 bases at V and 10 bases at J, with 12 bases between the two ends. The CDR3 DNA reads TGTGCCAGCAGTTACTCTGCAGGGTTCCGAGCTTTCTTT. This gives the protein CASSYSAGFRAFF.

The table lists this clone with a few counts. V and J are TRBV5-1 and TRBJ1-2, with 8 positions matching TRBD1. The CDR3 spans 13 residues. Germline CDR1 SGHRS, CDR2 YFSETQ. V shed 3 bases, J shed 7 bases, and the junction held 5 bases outside the gene matches. This chain's CDR3 is CASSWDDRGGYTF. The CDR3 DNA reads TGCGCCAGCAGCTGGGATGACAGGGGTGGCTACACCTTC.

The chain joins TRBV15 to TRBJ2-3; 7 bases match TRBD2. There are 14 residues in the CDR3. Germline V gene lookup returns CDR1 LNHNV and CDR2 YYDKDF (reference sequence). Trimming cost V 10 bases and J 1 base; bases outside gene matches: 8. CDR3 bases: TGTGCCAGCAGACCGGGACTACGCACAGATACGCAGTATTTT. Its protein product is CASRPGLRTDTQYF.

This clone showed up just a few times. This chain joins TRBV19 and TRBJ1-3, with 9 bases aligning to TRBD1. V was clipped by 5 bases and J by 3 bases; unmatched bases: 5. Germline CDR1 reads LNHDA; CDR2 reads SQIVND (reference sequence). This CDR3 contains 15 residues. The CDR3 DNA follows: TGTGCCAGTAGTGAACAGGGGGCAAGTGGAAACACCATATATTTT. This encodes CASSEQGASGNTIYF.

The chain recombines TRBV10-3 with TRBJ2-3; 7 bases match TRBD1. The CDR3 sequence is 16 residues long. After removal of 2 bases from V and 0 bases from J, the junction contained 5 bases not matched to a gene. Germline V gives CDR1 ENHRY, CDR2 SYGVKD. The CDR3 loop is CAISEGQAASTDTQYF. The CDR3 nucleotides read TGTGCCATCAGTGAGGGACAGGCCGCTAGCACAGATACGCAGTATTTT.

The V and J genes are TRBV30 and TRBJ2-4; 9 bases map to TRBD1. The CDR3 has 16 amino acids. Germline V gene sequence: CDR1 GTSNPN, CDR2 SVGIG (reference sequence). The V gene end was trimmed by 0 bases and the J gene end by 2 bases; junction bases not matched to a gene: 5. The CDR3 bases are TGTGCCTGGAGTGTAAAAACAGGGGGCTCCAAAAACATTCAGTACTTC. Translating gives CAWSVKTGGSKNIQYF.

V usage is TRBV4-3 and J usage is TRBJ2-7; 8 bases map to TRBD1. CDR1 LGHNA and CDR2 YSLEER come from the germline V gene. With 4 bases clipped from V and 2 bases from J, the junction kept 4 bases outside the gene matches. This CDR3 has 14 residues. CDR3 residues: CASSRGQGTYEQYF. The DNA of the CDR3 is TGCGCCAGCAGCCGAGGACAGGGTACCTACGAGCAGTACTTC.

This clone was observed a handful of times. V and J are TRBV5-4 and TRBJ1-6; D gene unclear. The CDR3 covers 17 residues. Trimming pared 4 bases from V and 7 bases from J, leaving 21 bases between. CDR1 is SGHNT, CDR2 YYREEE, per germline (reference sequence). This chain's CDR3 is CASSLGREVTGNSPLHF. CDR3 nucleotide sequence: TGTGCCAGCAGCCTGGGCCGAGAAGTTACGGGAAATTCACCCCTCCACTTT.

The chain joins TRBV29-1 to TRBJ1-1; possibly TRBD1 for D (5 bases). The CDR3 is 11 residues long. In germline, CDR1 is SQVTM, CDR2 ANQGSEA. Between the trimmed V and J ends, which lost 6 bases and 3 bases, there was a span of 8 bases. The CDR3 is CSVGLHTEAFF. CDR3 nucleotide sequence: TGCAGCGTGGGACTCCACACTGAAGCTTTCTTT.

The CDR3 loop reads CASRGQDSYNSPLHF. The CDR3 coding sequence is TGTGCCAGCAGAGGACAGGATTCCTATAATTCACCCCTCCACTTT. This chain joins TRBV7-2 and TRBJ1-6, with TRBD1 matching 7 bases. With V trimmed by 6 bases and J by 1 base, 3 bases remained unmatched. The CDR3 is made up of 15 amino acids. Looked up from germline, CDR1 is SGHTA and CDR2 is FQGNSA.

The sample holds one count of this clone. The chain uses TRBV7-9 and TRBJ2-1, with TRBD2 matching 7 bases. CDR3 length: 13 residues. V lost 0 bases and J lost 7; bases outside the gene matches: 0. Germline values: CDR1 SEHNR, CDR2 FQNEAQ (reference sequence). The CDR3 sequence: CASSLARGNEQFF. The CDR3 region has the DNA TGTGCCAGCAGCTTAGCGCGGGGGAATGAGCAGTTCTTC.

This chain links TRBV6-5 with TRBJ1-4, with TRBD1 matching over 8 bases. The V gene's germline CDR1 is MNHEY and CDR2 SVGAGI. V lost 0 bases to trimming and J lost 14 bases; unmatched junction nucleotides: 11. The CDR3 is 15 residues long. CDR3 bases: TGTGCCAGCAGTTACTCGACAGGGGAGAACAAGCAGCTGTTTTTT. Its translation is CASSYSTGENKQLFF.

The rearrangement links TRBV30 to TRBJ2-1; 10 bases are shared with TRBD2. Germline CDR1 GTSNPN, CDR2 SVGIG (reference sequence). The CDR3 consists of 14 residues. The V gene end was trimmed by 2 bases and the J gene end by 4 bases; junction bases not matched to a gene: 2. CDR3 amino acids: CAWSYSGGYNEQFF. As DNA, the CDR3 is TGTGCCTGGAGTTATAGCGGGGGGTACAATGAGCAGTTCTTC.

This clone is a singleton in its sample. The V and J genes are TRBV2 and TRBJ2-7; 8 positions match TRBD2. After removal of 6 bases from V and 3 bases from J, the junction contained 10 bases not matched to a gene. Germline loops: CDR1 SNHLY, CDR2 FYNNEI. This CDR3 comprises 15 residues. This chain's CDR3 is CASSDIGGAGYEQYF. CDR3 DNA sequence: TGTGCCAGCAGCGATATCGGGGGGGCGGGCTACGAGCAGTACTTC.

The J gene is TRBJ2-2, the V gene TRBV9; D possibly corresponds to TRBD2 (6 bases). The V and J ends lost 3 bases and 6 bases respectively, with 15 bases between them. Germline-derived CDR1 and CDR2 are SGDLS and YYNGEE. The CDR3 is 15 residues long. CDR3 region: CASSGLGGPAGELFF. The CDR3 region has the DNA TGTGCCAGCAGCGGACTTGGAGGGCCGGCCGGGGAGCTGTTTTTT.

The chain combines TRBV10-1 with TRBJ2-5; the D gene is possibly TRBD2 (5 bases). The CDR3 length is 15 residues. V lost 0 bases and J lost 5, with 13 bases in between. Per germline, CDR1 WNHNN and CDR2 SYGVQD (reference sequence). The CDR3 nucleotides read TGCGCCAGCAGTGAGTCATCGGGGTCGGGGGAGACCCAGTACTTC. Residues: CASSESSGSGETQYF.

The chain links TRBV4-3 to TRBJ2-5; 11 bases fit TRBD2. The V gene end was trimmed by 0 bases and the J gene end by 11 bases; junction bases not matched to a gene: 14. The germline CDR1 and CDR2 sequences are LGHNA and YSLEER. The CDR3 extends over 17 amino acids. The CDR3 DNA is TGCGCCAGCAGCCAAGATATGACTAGCGGGGTTACACGGATACAGTACTTC. This translates into CASSQDMTSGVTRIQYF.

This clone was picked up a small number of times. This chain links TRBV5-1 with TRBJ2-7, with 11 bases identical to TRBD1. The CDR3 has 16 amino acids. The V gene end was trimmed by 3 bases and the J gene end by 3 bases; junction bases not matched to a gene: 8. Germline CDR1 is SGHRS and CDR2 is YFSETQ. For the CDR3, the DNA is TGCGCCAGCAGCTCCCAACCCGGGACAGGGGGCTACGAGCAGTACTTC. Translating it yields CASSSQPGTGGYEQYF.

This clone has just one count. The chain couples TRBV6-1 to TRBJ1-4; the match to TRBD1 covers 8 bases. Germline CDR1 reads MNHNS; CDR2 reads SASEGT. Trimming took 1 base from V and 8 from J; bases not matched to a gene: 9. The CDR3 length is 16 residues. The CDR3 sequence is CASSEGAGGLREKLFF. In DNA form, the CDR3 reads TGTGCCAGCAGTGAAGGGGCAGGGGGCTTGAGGGAAAAACTGTTTTTT.

This chain joins TRBV13 and TRBJ2-5; 7 nucleotides match TRBD2. The CDR3 consists of 16 residues. CDR1 and CDR2 (germline): PRHDT, FYEKMQ (reference sequence). V was clipped by 2 bases and J by 1 base; unmatched bases: 7. CDR3 residues: CASSLRLAELQETQYF. The DNA for the CDR3 is TGTGCCAGCAGCTTACGCCTAGCGGAGCTCCAAGAGACCCAGTACTTC.

This clone is large in the sample. This sequence joins TRBV6-4 and TRBJ2-3; possibly TRBD2 for D (6 bases). V was trimmed by 0 bases and J by 1 base, leaving 8 bases between them. Germline V gene data show CDR1 as MRHNA and CDR2 as SNTAGT. The CDR3 contains 15 residues. DNA for the CDR3: TGTGCCAGCAGTGACTCGGGCGGGGGCACAGATACGCAGTATTTT. Amino acid sequence: CASSDSGGGTDTQYF.

Worth noting for this clone: This clone may be a read error of a much larger clone one base away. The gene calls are TRBV15 and TRBJ1-4; 9 bases are a match to TRBD1. This CDR3 comprises 16 residues. Per germline, CDR1 LNHNV and CDR2 YYDKDF (reference sequence). The CDR3 loop reads CAASRERGQGSEKLFF. In nucleotides, the CDR3 is TGTGCCGCCAGCAGAGAAAGGGGACAGGGATCTGAAAAACTGTTTTTT.

The V gene is TRBV27, the J gene TRBJ1-5; D may be TRBD1 (5 bases). Germline V CDR1 and CDR2: MNHEY, SMNVEV (reference sequence). Trimming shortened V by 4 bases and J by 4 bases, and 17 bases separated the two germline ends. The CDR3 is made up of 16 amino acids. CDR3 region: CASSSSSGAPNQPQHF. Written as DNA, the CDR3 is TGTGCCAGCAGTTCCTCGAGTGGGGCACCAAATCAGCCCCAGCATTTT.